This TCR beta chain was profiled in a study of shared clonotypes between healthy human individuals. Study findings and constraints: Specimens sampled were limited to blood, with tissue repertoires likely differing.

Terminally differentiated effector memory CD45RA+ cells were left out of the naive CD8 fraction, which was CD45RO-negative and positively selected for CCR7. Profiling relied on immunoSEQ multiplex PCR, and the TCRdb table lists in-frame clones only, not all of them. This sample has roughly 2.1 million clones, with approximately 94% found just once. Points on this clone: Its antigen is not identified.

Germline loops: CDR1 MDHEN, CDR2 SYDVKM. The V and J ends lost 6 bases and 4 bases, in that order; junction bases with no gene match: 9. The CDR3 totals 14 residues. Input material: naive CD8+ T cells from PBMCs. This rearrangement joins TRBV28 to TRBJ2-7, with 7 bases lining up with TRBD1. This sequence originates from a man in his late teens or twenties in good health. Some clones in this sample may be carry-over from other donors' samples. This CDR3 reads CASSPRQGRYEQYF. The CDR3 DNA follows: TGTGCCAGCAGCCCTAGACAGGGTAGGTACGAGCAGTACTTC.